The 32 T cell receptor beta chains below come from one sample, sequenced in a study of cytomegalovirus exposure and HLA in healthy donors (dated by TCRdb to about 2017). Libraries were constructed by the immunoSEQ multiplex PCR assay. The table was pulled from immuneACCESS by TCRdb, which kept in-frame rearrangements only. Such tables lose some clones; where checked, under half of the loss comes from unresolved V genes, and the rest has no known cause. Counted in this sample were over 150,000 clones; under 95% of them appeared once. The ten largest clones capture 3% to 3.5% of the sample. Specimen: PBMCs. Receptor source: a woman aged 18-35 years in good health and CMV-seropositive.

V usage is TRBV14 and J usage is TRBJ2-3; the match to TRBD2 covers 7 bases. Germline CDR1 SGHDN, CDR2 FVKESK. The V and J ends lost 4 bases and 3 bases, in that order; junction bases with no gene match: 7. The CDR3 has 15 residues. The CDR3 protein is CASSRAGVVTDTQYF. CDR3 sequence (DNA): TGTGCCAGCAGCCGGGCGGGAGTAGTTACAGATACGCAGTATTTT.

This chain uses TRBV27 with TRBJ1-5; no clear D gene. This CDR3 is 14 amino acids long. V shed 4 bases and J shed 6 bases, with 13 bases lying between them. From germline, CDR1 is MNHEY and CDR2 SMNVEV (reference sequence). As DNA, the CDR3 is TGTGCCAGCAGTTCTGGTCTTGCGGGTCAGCCCCAGCATTTT. It translates to CASSSGLAGQPQHF.

The chain combines TRBV7-9 with TRBJ1-2; TRBD1 is a possible D gene (5 bases). CDR3 length equals 15 residues. Trimming left V 5 bases short and J 6 bases short, with 19 bases between. The germline CDR1 and CDR2 sequences are SEHNR and FQNEAQ (reference sequence). The CDR3 reads CASSLSRPSGDGYTF. CDR3 coding DNA: TGTGCCAGCAGCCTCTCACGGCCGTCGGGGGATGGCTACACCTTC.

The V and J genes are TRBV28 and TRBJ2-2; 9 bases are shared with TRBD2. Unmatched junction bases numbered 3, after V lost 2 bases and J lost 2 bases. The CDR3 covers 16 residues. Germline CDR1 reads MDHEN; CDR2 reads SYDVKM. CDR3 bases: TGTGCCAGCAGTTTACGGACTAGCGCCAACACCGGGGAGCTGTTTTTT. The encoded protein is CASSLRTSANTGELFF. Full variable domain (rest looked up from reference TRBV28 and TRBJ2-2): DVKVTQSSRYLVKRTGEKVFLECVQDMDHENMFWYRQDPGLGLRLIYFSYDVKMKEKGDIPEGYSVSREKKERFSLILESASTNQTSMYLCASSLRTSANTGELFFGEGSRLTVL.

The rearrangement links TRBV7-9 to TRBJ1-1; TRBD1 agrees at 7 bases. The CDR3 extends over 15 amino acids. Germline CDR1 SEHNR, CDR2 FQNEAQ (reference sequence). Germline trimming cut 5 bases from V and 3 bases from J; bases unmatched to any gene: 9. The CDR3 reads CASSAKQGLDTEAFF. DNA for the CDR3: TGTGCCAGCAGCGCCAAACAGGGGTTGGACACTGAAGCTTTCTTT.

This clone was detected only once. The rearrangement joins TRBV29-1 to TRBJ1-2; D uncertain. Trimming removed 0 bases from V and 4 bases from J, with 6 bases in between. Germline V gene sequence: CDR1 SQVTM, CDR2 ANQGSEA. The CDR3 covers 12 residues. CDR3 residues: CSVEDSRYGYTF. For the CDR3, the DNA is TGCAGCGTTGAAGATTCTCGCTATGGCTACACCTTC.

Notes on this clone: The identical CDR3 is also encoded by other nucleotide sequences in the sample. The V gene is TRBV4-1, the J gene TRBJ2-7; TRBD1 might be the D (5 bases). Germline CDR1 reads MGHRA; CDR2 reads YSYEKL. Trimming removed 1 base at V and 3 bases at J, with 10 bases between. The CDR3 runs 14 residues. The CDR3 is CASSQGQGNYEQYF. In nucleotides, the CDR3 is TGCGCCAGCAGCCAAGGGCAGGGAAACTACGAGCAGTACTTC.

The chain employs TRBV9 and TRBJ2-2, with D unresolved. Trimming took off 3 bases at V and 6 bases at J, with 12 bases between the two ends. Germline values: CDR1 SGDLS, CDR2 YYNGEE. This CDR3 has 14 residues. CDR3: CASSGVGLAGELFF. The CDR3 nucleotides read TGTGCCAGCAGCGGCGTCGGTTTGGCCGGGGAGCTGTTTTTT.

J is TRBJ2-7 and V is TRBV5-1, with D possibly matching TRBD1 (6 bases). Per germline, CDR1 SGHRS and CDR2 YFSETQ. V dropped 4 bases and J dropped 1 base, with 12 bases sitting between them. The CDR3 length is 14 residues. The CDR3 protein is CASSGTLDSYEQYF. For the CDR3, the DNA is TGCGCCAGCAGCGGGACACTGGATTCCTACGAGCAGTACTTC.

The chain is built from TRBV6-6 and TRBJ2-5; D gene ambiguous. Germline V gives CDR1 MNHNY, CDR2 SVGAGI (reference sequence). The V end was cut by 4 bases, the J end by 5 bases, with 11 bases between. This CDR3 contains 13 residues. The CDR3 here is CASSWSGYETQYF. CDR3 sequence (DNA): TGTGCCAGCAGTTGGTCCGGGTACGAGACCCAGTACTTC.

The chain combines TRBV19 with TRBJ1-5; 7 bases match TRBD1. This CDR3 is built from 14 residues. Germline V gene sequence: CDR1 LNHDA, CDR2 SQIVND (reference sequence). V trimming: 5 bases; J trimming: 1 base; junction bases outside the gene matches: 2. CDR3 protein: CASSGQASNQPQHF. The CDR3, as DNA: TGTGCCAGTAGTGGACAGGCGAGCAATCAGCCCCAGCATTTT.

The chain carries TRBV6-1 and TRBJ2-1; D is possibly TRBD2 (8 bases). Trimming pared 8 bases from V and 9 bases from J, leaving 23 bases between. CDR1 is MNHNS, CDR2 SASEGT, per germline. CDR3 size: 15 residues. CDR3 DNA sequence: TGTGCCAGCGACCGGGGGGGCACAGGGGCAAGTGAGCAGTTCTTC. Amino acid sequence: CASDRGGTGASEQFF.

The J gene is TRBJ2-5, the V gene TRBV11-2, with D possibly being TRBD2 (7 bases). The V end lost 0 bases, the J end lost 3 bases, and 11 bases lay between the germline ends. The germline V gene encodes CDR1 SGHAT and CDR2 FQNNGV. The CDR3 consists of 15 residues. This CDR3 is CASSLEGGAKETQYF. The CDR3 coding sequence is TGTGCCAGCAGCTTAGAGGGGGGGGCGAAAGAGACCCAGTACTTC.

J is TRBJ1-2 and V is TRBV19, with D maybe TRBD1 (5 bases). This CDR3 is 14 amino acids long. V shed 9 bases and J shed 2 bases, with 16 bases lying between them. CDR1 LNHDA and CDR2 SQIVND come from the germline V gene (reference sequence). This CDR3 reads CASRGGAENYGYTF. The CDR3 nucleotides read TGTGCCAGCCGCGGCGGGGCAGAAAACTATGGCTACACCTTC.

This clone was seen once. The gene calls are TRBV5-1 and TRBJ1-2, with no clear D. The CDR3 has 15 residues. The V end lost 4 bases, the J end lost 0 bases, and 13 bases lay between the germline ends. Germline-derived CDR1 and CDR2 are SGHRS and YFSETQ. The CDR3 bases are TGCGCCAGCAGCACCTCAGCGGAGGCTAACTATGGCTACACCTTC. Translated, it gives CASSTSAEANYGYTF.

The chain employs TRBV5-1 and TRBJ2-3; 7 nucleotides agree with TRBD2. The germline V gene has CDR1 SGHRS and CDR2 YFSETQ. The junction had 22 bases not matched to a gene; V was cut back by 4 bases and J by 2 bases. The CDR3 contains 20 residues. The DNA for the CDR3 is TGCGCCAGCAGCCCGTCGGGGGGACCAGGACACAGAGGTAACACAGATACGCAGTATTTT. It translates to CASSPSGGPGHRGNTDTQYF.

The rearrangement uses TRBV7-3 and TRBJ2-1; 15 bases map to TRBD2. Germline CDR1 is SGHTA and CDR2 is FQGTGA. J was trimmed by 9 bases and V by 3 bases; bases with no gene match: 12. This CDR3 has 18 residues. The CDR3 DNA reads as TGTGCCAGCAGCTTCGGGACTAGCGGGGGGAAGACACAGCGTGAGCAGTTCTTC. It translates to CASSFGTSGGKTQREQFF.

This chain uses TRBV6-1 with TRBJ1-1; D ambiguous. The V and J ends lost 8 bases and 2 bases respectively, with 12 bases between them. CDR1 MNHNS and CDR2 SASEGT come from the germline V gene. This CDR3 comprises 13 residues. This CDR3 reads CASREALNTEAFF. CDR3 in DNA: TGTGCCAGCCGAGAAGCGCTAAACACTGAAGCTTTCTTT.

The chain uses TRBV7-6 and TRBJ1-1; 8 nucleotides line up with TRBD1. The CDR3 consists of 14 residues. Germline trimming cut 1 base from V and 6 bases from J; bases unmatched to any gene: 4. CDR1 SGHVS and CDR2 FNYEAQ come from the germline V gene. The CDR3 loop is CASSLVQGAPEAFF. The CDR3 nucleotides are TGTGCCAGCAGCTTAGTGCAGGGGGCACCTGAAGCTTTCTTT.

This rearrangement joins TRBV6-5 to TRBJ2-1, with 8 nucleotides matching TRBD2. The CDR3 spans 15 residues. Germline assignment: CDR1 MNHEY and CDR2 SVGAGI. The J segment lost 4 bases and the V segment lost 9 bases, leaving 11 bases of the junction unmatched. CDR3 coding DNA: TGTGCCAGTAGCCTGGGAGCGGGGGTATACAATGAGCAGTTCTTC. This codes for CASSLGAGVYNEQFF.

The rearrangement uses TRBV5-6 and TRBJ2-7; 7 bases line up with TRBD1. The germline gives CDR1 SGHDT, CDR2 YYEEEE. This CDR3 is 14 amino acids long. J was trimmed by 5 bases and V by 2 bases; bases with no gene match: 7. CDR3 sequence: CASSFLDRVHEQYF. CDR3 nucleotides: TGTGCCAGCAGCTTTTTAGACAGGGTCCACGAGCAGTACTTC.

The rearrangement joins TRBV5-1 to TRBJ1-1, with TRBD1 as a possible D gene (5 bases). CDR1 and CDR2 (germline): SGHRS, YFSETQ. Trimming removed 0 bases from V and 7 bases from J, with 19 bases in between. The CDR3 contains 16 residues. CDR3 coding DNA: TGCGCCAGCAGCTTGGGCGGGGGTGGAGGACAAGGTGAAGCTTTCTTT. Its translation: CASSLGGGGGQGEAFF.

The J gene is TRBJ2-1, the V gene TRBV7-6; 9 bases are shared with TRBD2. V lost 5 bases, J lost 4 bases, and 12 bases stayed unmatched. The germline gives CDR1 SGHVS, CDR2 FNYEAQ. The length of the CDR3 is 17 residues. The CDR3 reads CASSLNAGTSLYNEQFF. The CDR3 DNA is TGTGCCAGCAGCCTAAACGCCGGGACTAGCCTATACAATGAGCAGTTCTTC.

This CDR3 reads CSARPSLSYEQYF. Written as DNA, the CDR3 is TGCAGCGCGAGGCCGAGCCTTTCCTACGAGCAGTACTTC. V gene TRBV29-1 combines with J gene TRBJ2-7; D gene ambiguous. CDR1 is SQVTM and CDR2 is ANQGSEA in the germline V gene. The CDR3 runs 13 residues. V was shortened by 7 bases and J by 1 base, with 14 bases between the two germline ends.

The chain recombines TRBV28 with TRBJ2-5; maybe TRBD2 (6 bases). The germline CDR1 and CDR2 sequences are MDHEN and SYDVKM. CDR3 length: 11 amino acids. Trimming stripped 5 bases from V and 7 bases from J, with 8 bases between. The DNA for the CDR3 is TGTGCCAGCAGTCTCGGGGGGACCCAGTACTTC. Translated: CASSLGGTQYF.

This chain connects TRBV7-9 to TRBJ2-5; 9 bases map to TRBD2. CDR3 length: 15 residues. CDR1 is SEHNR and CDR2 is FQNEAQ in the germline V gene (reference sequence). V was pared by 1 base and J by 5 bases, with 5 bases of the junction left unmatched. The CDR3 DNA sequence: TGTGCCAGCAGCTTAGGGGGACTAGCACGGGAGACCCAGTACTTC. Its protein product is CASSLGGLARETQYF.

The chain joins TRBV4-1 to TRBJ1-5; D not resolved. The CDR3 is 14 residues long. Trimming took 3 bases from V and 9 from J, leaving 15 bases between them. CDR1 and CDR2 from the germline V gene are MGHRA and YSYEKL. CDR3 nucleotide sequence: TGCGCCAGCAGCCATGGTTCCTCCCTTAGGCCCCAGCATTTT. Translation: CASSHGSSLRPQHF.

This chain joins TRBV19 and TRBJ1-1, with 9 bases fitting TRBD1. The CDR3 sequence is 13 residues long. The germline CDR1 and CDR2 sequences are LNHDA and SQIVND (reference sequence). Trimming at V came to 4 bases and at J to 3 bases, leaving 0 bases not matched to a gene. The CDR3 region is CASSRQGDTEAFF. DNA for the CDR3: TGTGCCAGTAGTAGACAGGGGGACACTGAAGCTTTCTTT.

Only one count was recorded for this clone. The CDR3 spells CASRGGGFETQYF. CDR3 DNA sequence: TGTGCCAGCAGGGGCGGGGGCTTCGAGACCCAGTACTTC. The J gene is TRBJ2-5, the V gene TRBV27; TRBD2 might be the D (7 bases). Trimming took off 6 bases at V and 5 bases at J, with 13 bases between the two ends. This CDR3 has 13 residues. The germline V gene encodes CDR1 MNHEY and CDR2 SMNVEV (reference sequence).

The count of this clone is one. This rearrangement joins TRBV4-2 to TRBJ2-3; maybe TRBD1 (5 bases). Trimming removed 1 base from V and 4 bases from J, with 12 bases in between. The CDR3 runs to 15 residues. From germline, CDR1 is LGHNA and CDR2 YNFKEQ. The CDR3 reads CASSQVTAGPDTQYF. DNA for the CDR3: TGTGCCAGCAGCCAAGTCACGGCAGGGCCAGATACGCAGTATTTT.

CDR3 sequence: CASSPRGGTNSPLHF. Written as DNA, the CDR3 is TGTGCCAGCTCACCACGGGGGGGAACTAATTCACCCCTCCACTTT. V is TRBV18 and J is TRBJ1-6; a weak D match, TRBD1 (5 bases). Germline CDR1 reads KGHSH; CDR2 reads LQKENI. The ends were cut back, 1 base at V and 6 bases at J, with 10 bases in the middle. This CDR3 is 15 amino acids long.

The rearrangement links TRBV2 to TRBJ2-5, with 10 bases fitting TRBD2. This CDR3 contains 20 residues. The V and J ends lost 3 bases and 3 bases, in that order; junction bases with no gene match: 19. Germline CDR1 is SNHLY and CDR2 is FYNNEI. The CDR3 spells CASSELVAGGIDGGEETQYF. CDR3 nucleotide sequence: TGTGCCAGCAGTGAGCTGGTAGCGGGAGGTATTGATGGGGGTGAAGAGACCCAGTACTTC. Combining the CDR3 with reference TRBV2 and TRBJ2-5 gives the whole variable domain EPEVTQTPSHQVTQMGQEVILRCVPISNHLYFYWYRQILGQKVEFLVSFYNNEISEKSEIFDDQFSVERPDGSNFTLKIRSTKLEDSAMYFCASSELVAGGIDGGEETQYFGPGTRLLVL.